The present T cell receptor beta chain was sequenced within a study of blood T cell repertoires in COVID-19. Germline CDR1 SGHRS, CDR2 YFSETQ. This CDR3 has 14 amino acids. With 3 bases removed from V and 1 base from J, the gap between germline ends came to 11 bases. Data came from immunoSEQ multiplex PCR; TCRdb stores just in-frame clones and leaves some out. The table has approximately 50,000 clones, roughly 92% seen once. The sequencing input was peripheral blood. The genes are TRBV5-1 and TRBJ2-7, with TRBD1 as a possible D gene (6 bases). This receptor was identified in a man in his fifties with active COVID-19. The CDR3, as DNA: TGCGCCAGCAGCTCGGACAGTATTTCCTACGAGCAGTACTTC. It translates to CASSSDSISYEQYF.